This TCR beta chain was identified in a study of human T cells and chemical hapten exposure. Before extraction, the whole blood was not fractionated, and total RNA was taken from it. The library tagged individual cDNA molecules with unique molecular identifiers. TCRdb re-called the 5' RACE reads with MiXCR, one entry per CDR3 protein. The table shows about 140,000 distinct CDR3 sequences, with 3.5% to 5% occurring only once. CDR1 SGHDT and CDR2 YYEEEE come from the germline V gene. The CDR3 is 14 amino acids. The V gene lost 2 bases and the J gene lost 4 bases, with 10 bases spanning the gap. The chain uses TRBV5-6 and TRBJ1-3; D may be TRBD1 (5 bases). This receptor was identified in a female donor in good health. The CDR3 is CASSLTTAGNTIYF. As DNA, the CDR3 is TGTGCCAGCAGCTTAACGACAGCCGGAAACACCATATATTTT.